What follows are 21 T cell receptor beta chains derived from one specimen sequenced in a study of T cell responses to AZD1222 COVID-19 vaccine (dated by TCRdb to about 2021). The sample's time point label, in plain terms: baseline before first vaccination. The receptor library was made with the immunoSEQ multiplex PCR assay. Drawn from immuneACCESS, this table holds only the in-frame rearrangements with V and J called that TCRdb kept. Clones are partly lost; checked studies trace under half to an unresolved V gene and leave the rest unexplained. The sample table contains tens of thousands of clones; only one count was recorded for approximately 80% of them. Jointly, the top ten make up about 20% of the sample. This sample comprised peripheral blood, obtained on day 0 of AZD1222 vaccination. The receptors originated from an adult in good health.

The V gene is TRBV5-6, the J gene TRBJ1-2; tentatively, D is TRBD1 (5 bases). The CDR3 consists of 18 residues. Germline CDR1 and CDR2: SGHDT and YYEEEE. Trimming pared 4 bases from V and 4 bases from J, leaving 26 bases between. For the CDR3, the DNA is TGTGCCAGCAGCCTGGCAGTTTTGAGGATGGAGGGGATCTATGGCTACACCTTC. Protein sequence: CASSLAVLRMEGIYGYTF.

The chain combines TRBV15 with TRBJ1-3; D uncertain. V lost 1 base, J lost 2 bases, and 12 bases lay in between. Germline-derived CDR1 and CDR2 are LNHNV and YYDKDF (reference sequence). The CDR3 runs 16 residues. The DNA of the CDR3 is TGTGCCACCAGCAGAGCCCCGGGAAGGGCTGGAAACACCATATATTTT. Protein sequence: CATSRAPGRAGNTIYF.

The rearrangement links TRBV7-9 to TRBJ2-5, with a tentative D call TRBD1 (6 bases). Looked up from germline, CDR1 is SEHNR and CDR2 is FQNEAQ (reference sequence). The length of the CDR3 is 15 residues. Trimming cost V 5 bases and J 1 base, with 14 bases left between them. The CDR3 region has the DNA TGTGCCAGCAGCCCCTGGGAACAGGGCCAAGAGACCCAGTACTTC. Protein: CASSPWEQGQETQYF.

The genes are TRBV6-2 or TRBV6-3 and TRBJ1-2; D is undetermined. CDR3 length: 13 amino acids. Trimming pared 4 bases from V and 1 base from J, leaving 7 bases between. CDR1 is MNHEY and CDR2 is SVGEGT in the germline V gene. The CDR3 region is CASSSPDNYGYTF. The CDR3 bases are TGTGCCAGCAGTTCCCCAGATAACTATGGCTACACCTTC.

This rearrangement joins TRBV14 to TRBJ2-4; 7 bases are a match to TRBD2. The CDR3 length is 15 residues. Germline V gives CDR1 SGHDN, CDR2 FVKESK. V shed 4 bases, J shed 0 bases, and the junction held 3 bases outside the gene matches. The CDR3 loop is CASSLGGIAKNIQYF. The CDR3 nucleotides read TGTGCCAGCAGCCTCGGGGGGATAGCCAAAAACATTCAGTACTTC. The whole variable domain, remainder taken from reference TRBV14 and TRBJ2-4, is EAGVTQFPSHSVIEKGQTVTLRCDPISGHDNLYWYRRVMGKEIKFLLHFVKESKQDESGMPNNRFLAERTGGTYSTLKVQPAELEDSGVYFCASSLGGIAKNIQYFGAGTRLSVL.

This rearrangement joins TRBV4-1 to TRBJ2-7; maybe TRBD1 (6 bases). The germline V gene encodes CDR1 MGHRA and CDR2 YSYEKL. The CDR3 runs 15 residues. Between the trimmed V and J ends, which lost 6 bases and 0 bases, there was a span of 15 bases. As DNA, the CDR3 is TGCGCCAGCAGTCAGTTCCAGGGGAGCTCCTACGAGCAGTACTTC. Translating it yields CASSQFQGSSYEQYF.

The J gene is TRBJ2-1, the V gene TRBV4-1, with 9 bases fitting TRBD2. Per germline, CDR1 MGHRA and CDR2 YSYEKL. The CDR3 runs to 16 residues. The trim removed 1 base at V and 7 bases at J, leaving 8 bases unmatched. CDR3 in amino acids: CASSQGAAGGRNEQFF. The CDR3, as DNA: TGCGCCAGCAGCCAAGGGGCAGCGGGAGGAAGAAATGAGCAGTTCTTC.

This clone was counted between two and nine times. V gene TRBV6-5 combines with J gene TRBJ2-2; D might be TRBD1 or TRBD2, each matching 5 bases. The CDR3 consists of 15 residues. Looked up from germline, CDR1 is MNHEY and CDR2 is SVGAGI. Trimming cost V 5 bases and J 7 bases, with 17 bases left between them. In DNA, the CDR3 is TGTGCCAGCAGTCCCCATTTACTAGGGGTCGGGGAGCTGTTTTTT. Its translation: CASSPHLLGVGELFF.

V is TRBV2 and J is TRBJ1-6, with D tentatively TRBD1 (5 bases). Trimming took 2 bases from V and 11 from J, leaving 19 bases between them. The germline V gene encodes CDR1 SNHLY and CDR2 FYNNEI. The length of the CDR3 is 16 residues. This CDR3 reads CASSERYGARGTPLHF. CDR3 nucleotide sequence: TGTGCCAGCAGTGAACGGTATGGGGCGCGGGGGACACCCCTCCACTTT.

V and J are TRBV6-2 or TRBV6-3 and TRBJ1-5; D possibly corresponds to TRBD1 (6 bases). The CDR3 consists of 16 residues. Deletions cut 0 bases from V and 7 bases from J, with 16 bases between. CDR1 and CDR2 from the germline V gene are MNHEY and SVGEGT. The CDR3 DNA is TGTGCCAGCAGTTACTCAGGAGACAGGCGAGTACAGCCCCAGCATTTT. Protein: CASSYSGDRRVQPQHF.

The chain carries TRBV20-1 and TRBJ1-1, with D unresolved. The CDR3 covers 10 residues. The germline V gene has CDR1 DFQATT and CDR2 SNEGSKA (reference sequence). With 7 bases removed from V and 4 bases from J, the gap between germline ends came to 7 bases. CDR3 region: CSGPVTEAFF. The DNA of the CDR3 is TGCAGTGGGCCCGTCACTGAAGCTTTCTTT.

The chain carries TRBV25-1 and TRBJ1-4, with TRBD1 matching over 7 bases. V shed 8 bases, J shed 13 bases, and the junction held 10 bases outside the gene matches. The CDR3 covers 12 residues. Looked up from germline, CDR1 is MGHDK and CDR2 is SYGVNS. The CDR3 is CASSFPGQRLFF. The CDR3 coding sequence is TGTGCCAGCTCATTCCCGGGACAGAGACTGTTTTTT.

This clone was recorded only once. Here the CDR3 reads CASSVDRAEAFF. CDR3 bases: TGTGCCAGCAGTGTCGACAGGGCTGAAGCTTTCTTT. The V call is TRBV6-6, the J call TRBJ1-1; the match to TRBD1 covers 7 bases. V trimming: 5 bases; J trimming: 6 bases; junction bases outside the gene matches: 3. This CDR3 contains 12 residues. Germline-derived CDR1 and CDR2 are MNHNY and SVGAGI (reference sequence).

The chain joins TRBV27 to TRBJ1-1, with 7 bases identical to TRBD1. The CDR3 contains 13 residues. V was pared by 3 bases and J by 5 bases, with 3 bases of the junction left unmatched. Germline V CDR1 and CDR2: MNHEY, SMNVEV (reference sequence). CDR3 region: CASSFRQGTEAFF. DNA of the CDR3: TGTGCCAGCAGTTTTCGACAGGGAACTGAAGCTTTCTTT.

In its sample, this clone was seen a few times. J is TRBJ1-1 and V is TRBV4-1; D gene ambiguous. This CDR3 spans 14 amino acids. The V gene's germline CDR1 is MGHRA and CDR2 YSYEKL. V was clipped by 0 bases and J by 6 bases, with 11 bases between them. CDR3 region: CASSQEGGRAEAFF. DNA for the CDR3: TGCGCCAGCAGCCAAGAGGGCGGGCGCGCTGAAGCTTTCTTT.

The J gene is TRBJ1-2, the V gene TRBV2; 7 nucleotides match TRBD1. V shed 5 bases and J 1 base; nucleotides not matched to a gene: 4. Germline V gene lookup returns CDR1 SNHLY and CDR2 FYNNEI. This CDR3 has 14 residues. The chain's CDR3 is CASSITGDNYGYTF. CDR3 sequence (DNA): TGTGCCAGCAGTATCACAGGGGATAACTATGGCTACACCTTC.

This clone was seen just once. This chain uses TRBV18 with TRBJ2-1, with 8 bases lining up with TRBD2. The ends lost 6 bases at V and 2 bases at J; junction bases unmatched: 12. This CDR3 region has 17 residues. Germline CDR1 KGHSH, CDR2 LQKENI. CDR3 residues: CASSPAAGGLTYNEQFF. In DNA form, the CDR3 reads TGTGCCAGCTCGCCAGCCGCGGGGGGCCTAACCTACAATGAGCAGTTCTTC.

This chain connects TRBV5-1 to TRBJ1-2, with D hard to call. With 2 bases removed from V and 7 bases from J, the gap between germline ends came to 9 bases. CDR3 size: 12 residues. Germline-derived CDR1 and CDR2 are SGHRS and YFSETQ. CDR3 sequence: CASSFGPSGYTF. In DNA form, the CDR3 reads TGCGCCAGCAGCTTCGGCCCCAGTGGCTACACCTTC.

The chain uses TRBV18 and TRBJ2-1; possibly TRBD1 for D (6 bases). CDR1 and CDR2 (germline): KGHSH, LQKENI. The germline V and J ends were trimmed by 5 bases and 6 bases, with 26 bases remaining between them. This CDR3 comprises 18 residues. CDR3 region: CASSSFGASDRGGNEQFF. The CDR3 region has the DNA TGTGCCAGCTCATCGTTCGGAGCCTCGGACAGAGGCGGCAATGAGCAGTTCTTC.

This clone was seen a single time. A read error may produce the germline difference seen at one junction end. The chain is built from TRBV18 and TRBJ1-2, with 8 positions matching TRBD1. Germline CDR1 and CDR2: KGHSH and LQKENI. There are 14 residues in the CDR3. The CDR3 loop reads CASSSDRGRYGYTF. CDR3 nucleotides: TGTGCCAGCTCATCAGACAGGGGCCGGTATGGCTACACCTTT.

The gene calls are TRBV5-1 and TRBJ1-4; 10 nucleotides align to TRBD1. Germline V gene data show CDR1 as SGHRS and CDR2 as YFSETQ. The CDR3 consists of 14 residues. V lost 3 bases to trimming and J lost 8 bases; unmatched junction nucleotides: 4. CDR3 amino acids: CASSSGQGNEKLFF. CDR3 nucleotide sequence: TGCGCCAGCAGCTCGGGACAGGGGAACGAAAAACTGTTTTTT. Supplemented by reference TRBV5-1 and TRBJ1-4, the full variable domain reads KAGVTQTPRYLIKTRGQQVTLSCSPISGHRSVSWYQQTPGQGLQFLFEYFSETQRNKGNFPGRFSGRQFSNSRSEMNVSTLELGDSALYLCASSSGQGNEKLFFGSGTQLSVL.